This TCR beta chain was profiled in a study of T cells in Graves' hyperthyroidism and ophthalmopathy (dated by TCRdb to about 2019). About the study as a whole: Peripheral blood samples were taken at initial diagnosis, before any treatment was given. TCR V-J signatures able to tell the groups apart were searched for in a discovery cohort of some 97 patients, of whom more than 40 had Graves' ophthalmopathy and roughly 59 had stable Graves' hyperthyroidism. Prospective prediction of ophthalmopathy was tested in an independent validation cohort of approximately 19 hyperthyroidism patients and 15 to 17 patients who later progressed to ophthalmopathy. The 95 to 100 discovery patients were randomly split 7:3 into training and test sets. After sampling, hyperthyroidism patients received methimazole starting at 30 mg daily, and ophthalmopathy patients received high-dose intravenous methylprednisolone. Thyroid tissue and blood T-cell repertoires from six or seven Graves' hyperthyroidism patients were also compared in the study. The paper describes TCR Vbeta CDR3 sequencing of 120 to 150 peripheral blood samples, made up of about 40 ophthalmopathy patients, some 76 hyperthyroidism patients and roughly 17 progressor patients.

Study-wide conclusions, independent of this receptor: Most expanded thyroid clonotypes (frequency above 0.001) were also found in blood, which suggests that blood repertoires may mirror thyroid immune responses. In cross-validation, a model built on a 13 V-J signature told ophthalmopathy apart from stable hyperthyroidism with 85% to 90% sensitivity and roughly 81% specificity, and in testing the same model reached 80%/75%. No statistical method was used to set the sample size in advance, and investigators knew the group allocation. During validation, the model predicted progression to ophthalmopathy a median of roughly 7.1 months ahead of onset, with almost 71% sensitivity and 72% to 80% specificity.

As encoded in the germline V gene (reference sequence), CDR1 is GTSNPN while CDR2 is SVGIG. For this chain, trimming is 2 bases at the V end and 10 bases at the J end, and the number of junction bases without a gene match is 6. The CDR3 measures 12 amino acids from cysteine to phenylalanine. Here the CDR3 DNA is all that survives: 36 bases in frame from base 1. In this sample, this clonotype turned up many times. Its recognized antigen is unknown. Base qualities are not at hand, and no much larger clone is one base apart. Amplification of TCR beta CDR3 regions was carried out from RNA transcripts. A first-round RT-PCR of the TCR CDR3 used the HTBI primer set with the Qiagen OneStep RT-PCR kit. The libraries were constructed in a second round of multiplex PCR and then size-selected and purified. The libraries were sequenced on an Illumina HiSeq2000 using paired-end 100 bp reads. Under the source paper's analysis protocol: SOAPnuke was used to process the raw data, throwing out any read that contained adapters or uncalled bases, had a mean Phred below 15, or lacked an exact constant-primer or identifier match. COPE v1.2.5 was used to merge high-quality paired reads, and clonotypes were defined as unique nucleotide sequences. MiTCR v1.1 was used to align clonotypes to the IMGT TRBV, TRBD and TRBJ reference segments. The analysis included only V-J combinations with a frequency above 0.0001, which together covered about 99% of the repertoires. The TCS score was defined as F50 (clonal expansion) divided by E x V (chaos), with BLOSUM62-based TCRdist calculated between CDR3 peptides within each V-J. Welch's t-statistics and random forest reduced several hundred V-J features to fewer than 15, which were used in a naive Bayes classifier (R e1071). Starting from the raw public reads, TCRdb applied fastp trimming at Q25, assembled clones with MiXCR and retained in-frame beta chains. Rows merge per CDR3 protein into single entries with the most common DNA and genes. TCRdb, not the authors, supplied the V and J calls. Counted in this sample were some 350,000 distinct CDR3 sequences; approximately 20% of them appeared once. The top ten clonotypes cover about 3.5% of the sample.

Graves' hyperthyroidism was defined as stable when no progression to ophthalmopathy occurred over 18 months of follow-up. Hyperthyroidism patients were newly diagnosed, had a disease duration of under 2 months, and were aged 18 to 65 years. Exclusion was applied to patients with uncontrolled infections, other autoimmune diseases, pregnancy or lactation. Diagnoses were based on clinical symptoms, serum thyroxine and TRAb, thyroid ultrasound and orbital computed tomography. PBMCs were isolated from about 9.2 ml of fresh peripheral blood by Ficoll-Paque density gradient centrifugation. Total RNA was extracted with Trizol reagent, and quality was checked on an Agilent 2100 Bioanalyzer.

The chain is made from TRBV30 and TRBJ1-1; 8 bases in the junction line up with TRBD1. Source material: blood. The TCR sequence derives from a woman under 30 with Graves' hyperthyroidism. At the DNA level, the sequence is TGTGCCTGGAGTCCGTTCGGACAGGGAGCTTTCTTT. It is translated as CAWSPFGQGAFF.